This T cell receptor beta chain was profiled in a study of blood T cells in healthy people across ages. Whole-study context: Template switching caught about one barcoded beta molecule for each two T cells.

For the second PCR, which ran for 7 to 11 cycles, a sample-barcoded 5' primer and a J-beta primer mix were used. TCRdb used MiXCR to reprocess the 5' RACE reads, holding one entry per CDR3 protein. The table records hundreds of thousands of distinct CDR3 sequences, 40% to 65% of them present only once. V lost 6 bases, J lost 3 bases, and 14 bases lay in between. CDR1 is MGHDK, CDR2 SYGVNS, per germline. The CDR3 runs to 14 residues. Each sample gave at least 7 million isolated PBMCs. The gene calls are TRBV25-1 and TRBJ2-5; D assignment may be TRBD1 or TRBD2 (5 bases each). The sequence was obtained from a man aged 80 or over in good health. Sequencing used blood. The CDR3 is CASSQHGGKETQYF. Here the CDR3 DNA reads TGTGCCAGCAGCCAGCATGGGGGTAAAGAGACCCAGTACTTC. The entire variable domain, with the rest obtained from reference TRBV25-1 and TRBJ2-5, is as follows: EADIYQTPRYLVIGTGKKITLECSQTMGHDKMYWYQQDPGMELHLIHYSYGVNSTEKGDLSSESTVSRIRTEHFPLTLESARPSHTSQYLCASSQHGGKETQYFGPGTRLLVL.